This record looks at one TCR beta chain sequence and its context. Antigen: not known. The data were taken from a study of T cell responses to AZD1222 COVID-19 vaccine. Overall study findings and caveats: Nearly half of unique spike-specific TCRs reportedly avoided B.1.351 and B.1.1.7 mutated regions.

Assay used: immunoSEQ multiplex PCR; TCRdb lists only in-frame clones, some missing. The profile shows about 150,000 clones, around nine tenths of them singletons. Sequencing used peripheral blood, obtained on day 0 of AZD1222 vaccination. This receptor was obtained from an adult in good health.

CDR3: CASSQLAGSSYNEQFF. DNA for the CDR3: TGTGCCAGCAGCCAACTAGCGGGTAGCTCCTACAATGAGCAGTTCTTC. The chain has TRBV27 and TRBJ2-1; 9 bases fit TRBD2. The length of the CDR3 is 16 residues. CDR1 and CDR2 from the germline V gene are MNHEY and SMNVEV (reference sequence). V lost 6 bases to trimming and J lost 0 bases; unmatched junction nucleotides: 6.